Following are 9 T cell receptor beta chains from one sample sequenced in a study of T-cell reconstitution after alpha-beta-depleted transplantation in children. Unique molecular identifiers were built into the TCRbeta library. TCRdb called the PCR reads again in MiXCR, with one record for every CDR3 protein. The profile shows around 300,000 distinct CDR3 sequences, roughly 10% of them singletons. Sample: peripheral blood, taken 180 days after TCRalphabeta/CD19-depleted stem cell transplant. The source is a male patient between 2 and 9 years old who had a stem cell transplant for chronic granulomatous disease, so the T cells may come from the graft donor.

Comments on this clonotype: Since a much larger clone is just one base distant, this may be a read error. The rearrangement joins TRBV12-3 or TRBV12-4 to TRBJ1-1; D not resolved. The CDR3 runs 13 residues. The CDR3 sequence: CASSFRQNTEALF. CDR3 coding DNA: TGTGCCAGCAGTTTTCGGCAGAACACTGAAGCTCTCTTT.

This clonotype was counted ten times or more. The rearrangement links TRBV10-3 to TRBJ2-7; D gene ambiguous. V was cut by 4 bases and J by 7 bases, with 11 bases left in between. Germline V gene sequence: CDR1 ENHRY, CDR2 SYGVKD. The CDR3 has 12 residues. CDR3 residues: CAISVSQLEQYF. CDR3 nucleotides: TGTGCCATCAGTGTCTCCCAGCTAGAGCAGTACTTC.

As regards this clonotype: A much bigger clone sits one base away, suggesting this may be a read error. The V call is TRBV6-2 or TRBV6-3, the J call TRBJ1-1, with D possibly matching TRBD1 (6 bases). This CDR3 contains 14 residues. The V end lost 7 bases, the J end lost 3 bases, and 15 bases lay between the germline ends. Germline values: CDR1 MNHEY, CDR2 SVGEGT. The DNA for the CDR3 is TGTGCCAGCAACTTCCAGGGGTTGGACACTGAAGCTTTCTTT. It yields the protein CASNFQGLDTEAFF.

This clonotype was recorded many times. This chain connects TRBV12-3 or TRBV12-4 to TRBJ2-2; D gene unclear. CDR3 length equals 16 residues. The V end lost 6 bases, the J end lost 2 bases, and 16 bases lay between the germline ends. The CDR3 DNA is TGTGCCAGCAGCCAACTCGCGCCTCTAAACACCGGGGAGCTGTTTTTT. Its protein product is CASSQLAPLNTGELFF.

This clonotype was seen at least ten times. V is TRBV2 and J is TRBJ2-2, with D tentatively TRBD1 (5 bases). Germline V CDR1 and CDR2: SNHLY, FYNNEI. V lost 2 bases to trimming and J lost 4 bases, with 11 bases between them. This CDR3 region has 15 residues. The CDR3 DNA reads as TGTGCCAGCAGTGAACAGGGTTTGGCCACCGGGGAGCTGTTTTTT. Encoded protein: CASSEQGLATGELFF.

This clonotype has ten or more counts. The chain uses TRBV9 and TRBJ1-1; D remains unclear. The CDR3 is 15 amino acids. V was shortened by 0 bases and J by 0 bases, with 9 bases between the two germline ends. CDR1 is SGDLS and CDR2 is YYNGEE in the germline V gene. The CDR3: CASSVASSLNTEAFF. As DNA, the CDR3 is TGTGCCAGCAGCGTAGCTAGCAGTTTGAACACTGAAGCTTTCTTT.

The chain combines TRBV30 with TRBJ1-1, with 7 bases that match TRBD1. V lost 1 base, J lost 0 bases, and 2 bases stayed unmatched. CDR1 and CDR2 from the germline V gene are GTSNPN and SVGIG (reference sequence). This CDR3 has 14 residues. CDR3 amino acids: CAWSADRVNTEAFF. CDR3 bases: TGTGCCTGGAGTGCTGACAGGGTGAACACTGAAGCTTTCTTT.

This clonotype came up many times. J is TRBJ2-7 and V is TRBV5-8, with 11 positions matching TRBD2. Germline CDR1 reads SGHTS; CDR2 reads YDEGEE. With V trimmed by 5 bases and J by 2 bases, 3 bases remained unmatched. This CDR3 has 14 amino acids. The CDR3 nucleotides are TGTGCCAGCAGTCTTAGCGGGAGGGCCTACGAGCAGTACTTC. It is translated as CASSLSGRAYEQYF.

This clonotype came up many times. This chain joins TRBV11-2 and TRBJ2-5, with TRBD2 identical over 10 bases. With 1 base clipped from V and 4 bases from J, the junction kept 12 bases outside the gene matches. Germline V gives CDR1 SGHAT, CDR2 FQNNGV. The CDR3 loop spans 18 amino acids. The CDR3 is CASSLVLAGVFLGETQYF. DNA of the CDR3: TGTGCCAGCAGCTTAGTTCTAGCGGGAGTCTTCTTGGGAGAGACCCAGTACTTC. The full variable domain, with the rest looked up from reference TRBV11-2 and TRBJ2-5, is EAGVAQSPRYKIIEKRQSVAFWCNPISGHATLYWYQQILGQGPKLLIQFQNNGVVDDSQLPKDRFSAERLKGVDSTLKIQPAKLEDSAVYLCASSLVLAGVFLGETQYFGPGTRLLVL.